The source of this T cell receptor beta chain is a study of T cell responses to AZD1222 COVID-19 vaccine. About the research overall: Pooled samples include second doses given at about 4 or 12 weeks.

The data were produced by immunoSEQ multiplex PCR, yet TCRdb's version contains in-frame clones alone and is incomplete. The data contain some 150,000 clones, about 92% of them singletons. Whole-study results and caveats: Nearly half of spike-specific TCRs reportedly go after variant regions that carry no mutations.

This CDR3 has 15 amino acids. The ends were cut back, 6 bases at V and 3 bases at J, with 15 bases in the middle. In germline, CDR1 is MNHEY, CDR2 SVGAGI. About this clone itself: Its antigen is unidentified.

The input for sequencing was peripheral blood, taken on day 0 of AZD1222 vaccination. The TCR comes from an adult in good health. The V call is TRBV6-5, the J call TRBJ1-5; D unclear. CDR3 protein: CASSSSSRVNQPQHF. The CDR3 region has the DNA TGTGCCAGCAGCTCCAGTTCTCGAGTCAATCAGCCCCAGCATTTT.